These T cell receptor beta chains were read from a single sample in a study of CD8 T cells in ankylosing spondylitis. TCRdb independently ran MiXCR on the 5' RACE reads; one entry per CDR3 protein. The sample lists some 200,000 distinct CDR3 sequences, 15% to 20% occurring once. Sequencing was carried out using blood, either unsorted or a sorted T cell fraction (not recorded which). The source is a male donor aged 5-30 years with ankylosing spondylitis or in good health (not recorded which). CDR3s include the opening cysteine and the closing phenylalanine or tryptophan. Fields, in order: D gene, V gene, J gene, clone size, CDR3 protein, CDR3 DNA. D genes are given only for firm matches. Rows give clone size only sometimes, using once, few, many, or a class for an expanded clone.

>-|TRBV20-1|TRBJ2-6|many
CSASDEATSGANVLTF
TGCAGTGCCTCAGACGAAGCCACCTCTGGGGCCAACGTCCTGACTTTC
>TRBD2|TRBV3-1|TRBJ2-3|-
CASSSGLAGLDTQYF
TGTGCCAGCAGCTCCGGACTAGCGGGACTAGATACGCAGTATTTT
>TRBD2|TRBV2|TRBJ2-1|many
CASSKGLAGHEQFF
TGTGCCAGCAGTAAGGGACTAGCGGGCCATGAGCAGTTCTTC
>-|TRBV6-5|TRBJ2-2|many
CASSSALSVGELFF
TGTGCCAGCAGTTCCGCTTTATCCGTCGGGGAGCTGTTTTTT
>-|TRBV5-1|TRBJ1-1|many
CASSSAVGNTEAFF
TGCGCCAGCAGCTCCGCCGTGGGGAACACTGAAGCTTTCTTT
>-|TRBV4-3|TRBJ2-1|many
CASSQDRGAAYNEQFF
TGCGCCAGCAGCCAAGATCGAGGGGCAGCCTACAATGAGCAGTTCTTC
>TRBD2|TRBV24-1|TRBJ2-3|-
CATSDPLAGTQYF
TGTGCCACCAGTGATCCCCTAGCGGGCACGCAGTATTTT
>-|TRBV4-2|TRBJ2-2|many
CASSQFRDTGELFF
TGTGCCAGCAGCCAATTCCGGGACACCGGGGAGCTGTTTTTT
>TRBD1|TRBV10-3|TRBJ1-2|many
CAISEPGQSNYGYTF
TGTGCCATCAGTGAGCCGGGACAGAGTAACTATGGCTACACCTTC
>-|TRBV5-4|TRBJ2-2|-
CASSQKPARGEAGELFF
TGTGCCAGCAGCCAAAAGCCAGCAAGGGGCGAGGCTGGGGAGCTGTTTTTT
>-|TRBV15|TRBJ2-1|many
CATSRDLHDNEQFF
TGTGCCACCAGCAGAGACCTTCACGACAATGAGCAGTTCTTC
>-|TRBV25-1|TRBJ1-1|many
CASSGGGNTEAFF
TGTGCCAGCAGTGGTGGTGGGAACACTGAAGCTTTCTTT
>TRBD1|TRBV29-1|TRBJ2-7|many
CSVTSGQDFYEQYF
TGCAGCGTTACATCGGGACAGGACTTTTACGAGCAGTACTTC
>-|TRBV20-1|TRBJ2-5|many
CSALKETQYF
TGCAGTGCCTTAAAAGAGACCCAGTACTTC
>-|TRBV6-5|TRBJ2-3|many
CASSYGISDTQYF
TGTGCCAGCAGTTACGGTATTTCTGATACGCAGTATTTT
>-|TRBV24-1|TRBJ2-1|few
CATGKLRYGSYNEQFF
TGTGCCACCGGTAAACTAAGATATGGCTCCTACAATGAGCAGTTCTTC
>TRBD2|TRBV25-1|TRBJ2-7|many
CASSELSGRASEQYF
TGTGCCAGCAGTGAACTTAGCGGGAGGGCCAGTGAGCAGTACTTC
>-|TRBV20-1|TRBJ2-3|many
CSARSPGLDTQYF
TGCAGTGCTAGATCACCGGGGTTAGATACGCAGTATTTT
>-|TRBV7-8|TRBJ2-4|many
CASSSRRKNIQYF
TGTGCCAGCAGCTCCAGGCGCAAAAACATTCAGTACTTC
>-|TRBV29-1|TRBJ1-2|many
CSVAFPGAGYGYTF
TGCAGCGTTGCTTTTCCGGGGGCAGGCTATGGCTACACCTTC
>-|TRBV15|TRBJ1-1|many
CATSPGPGTEAFF
TGTGCCACCAGCCCCGGACCCGGGACCGAAGCTTTCTTT
>-|TRBV20-1|TRBJ2-1|many
CSARDFSGTSYNEQFF
TGCAGTGCTAGAGATTTTAGCGGCACTTCCTACAATGAGCAGTTCTTC
>-|TRBV6-5|TRBJ1-1|many
CASSLRAGNTEAFF
TGTGCCAGCAGCCTAAGGGCAGGGAACACTGAAGCTTTCTTT
>-|TRBV2|TRBJ2-1|-
CASMRGTYNEQFF
TGTGCCAGCATGCGGGGTACCTACAATGAGCAGTTCTTC
>-|TRBV9|TRBJ1-2|-
CASSVPGGVGYGYTF
TGTGCCAGCAGCGTACCGGGAGGGGTCGGCTATGGCTACACCTTC
>-|TRBV20-1|TRBJ1-1|many
CSASEAFF
TGCAGTGCCAGTGAAGCTTTCTTT
>-|TRBV28|TRBJ2-7|-
CASLGSSEQYF
TGTGCCAGCCTTGGGTCCTCCGAGCAGTACTTC
>TRBD1|TRBV28|TRBJ2-1|-
CASRPRTGGYNEQFF
TGTGCCAGCAGACCCCGGACAGGGGGTTACAATGAGCAGTTCTTC
>TRBD1|TRBV18|TRBJ1-5|many
CASSRQGNQPQHF
TGTGCCAGCTCACGACAGGGAAATCAGCCCCAGCATTTT
>-|TRBV7-8|TRBJ1-4|-
CASSAWTQKNEKLFF
TGTGCCAGCAGCGCTTGGACACAAAAGAATGAAAAACTGTTTTTT
>TRBD1|TRBV11-2|TRBJ2-1|many
CASSSGGWDSTYNEQFF
TGTGCCAGCAGCTCCGGAGGTTGGGACAGCACCTACAATGAGCAGTTCTTC
>TRBD2|TRBV20-1|TRBJ2-7|many
CSASGRNSYEQYF
TGCAGTGCTAGCGGGAGGAACTCCTACGAGCAGTACTTC
>TRBD2|TRBV20-1|TRBJ2-2|-
CSAKAGTRGFGELFF
TGCAGTGCTAAAGCCGGGACTAGGGGGTTCGGGGAGCTGTTTTTT
>-|TRBV7-2|TRBJ2-1|many
CASSPGLHNEQFF
TGTGCCAGCAGCCCAGGACTACACAATGAGCAGTTCTTC
>-|TRBV4-3|TRBJ1-3|-
CASSQDIPGSLVNTIYF
TGCGCCAGCAGCCAAGACATACCAGGGTCCCTGGTGAACACCATATATTTT
>-|TRBV4-3|TRBJ1-1|many
CASSRSMTGLNTEAFF
TGCGCCAGCAGCCGATCCATGACGGGACTGAACACTGAAGCTTTCTTT
>-|TRBV7-9|TRBJ2-7|many
CASSLQAYEQYF
TGTGCCAGCAGCCTGCAGGCGTACGAGCAGTACTTC
>TRBD2|TRBV5-1|TRBJ2-3|many
CASSRGTSGKSTDTQYF
TGCGCCAGCAGCCGTGGGACTAGCGGAAAATCCACAGATACGCAGTATTTT
>-|TRBV20-1|TRBJ2-1|-
CSVLAKLDEQFF
TGCAGTGTGTTAGCGAAGTTGGATGAGCAGTTCTTC
>-|TRBV5-1|TRBJ2-6|many
CASSSFTGTTLGSGANVLTF
TGCGCCAGCAGCTCATTCACCGGGACAACCCTGGGCTCTGGGGCCAACGTCCTGACTTTC
>-|TRBV29-1|TRBJ2-1|-
CSASKGPGQGDNEQFF
TGCAGCGCGTCGAAGGGCCCGGGACAAGGGGACAATGAGCAGTTCTTC